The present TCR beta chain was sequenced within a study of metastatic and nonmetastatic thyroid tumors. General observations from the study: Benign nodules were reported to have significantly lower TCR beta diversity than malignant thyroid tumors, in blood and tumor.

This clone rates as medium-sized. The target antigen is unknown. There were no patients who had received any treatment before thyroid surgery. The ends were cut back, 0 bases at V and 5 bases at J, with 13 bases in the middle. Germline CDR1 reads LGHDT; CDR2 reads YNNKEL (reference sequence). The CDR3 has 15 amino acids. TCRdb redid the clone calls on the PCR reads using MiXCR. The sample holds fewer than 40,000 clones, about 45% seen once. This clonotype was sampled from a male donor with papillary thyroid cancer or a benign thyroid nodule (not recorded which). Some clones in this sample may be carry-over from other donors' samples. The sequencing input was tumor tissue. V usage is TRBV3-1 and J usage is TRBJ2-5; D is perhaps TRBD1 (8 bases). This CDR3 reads CASSQETGGGETQYF. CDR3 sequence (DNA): TGTGCCAGCAGCCAAGAAACAGGGGGAGGGGAGACCCAGTACTTC.